The sequence of this TCR beta chain was determined in a study of T cell responses to AZD1222 COVID-19 vaccine (dated by TCRdb to the early 2020s). With respect to the entire study: A total of over 230 trial participants underwent TCR sequencing, of whom about 200 had received two doses of AZD1222 and around 26 had received two doses of the MenACWY control vaccine. Trial participants were enrolled into age subgroups of 18-55, 56-69 and 70-plus years, which contained around 150, 29 and 61 TCR-sequenced participants, respectively.

To note about this clone: The specificity of this receptor is unknown. The sample holds no much larger clone one base away, and base qualities are not on file.

What the authors observed across the whole study: Epitopes outside the regions mutated in the B.1.351 and B.1.1.7 variants were reportedly recognized by nearly half of the unique spike-specific TCRs. Vaccine-associated CD4 TCRs spanned the whole spike protein, with dominant responses in regions 160-218 and 743-854. A significant rise in spike-specific TCR breadth and depth was observed after two AZD1222 doses relative to day 0 and relative to MenACWY recipients. Conclusions about previously exposed vaccinees are limited, since just five or six AZD1222 recipients were seropositive for SARS-CoV-2 at baseline. Participants were mostly white British and included more females than males, and it was suggested by the authors that clonal diversity may have been underestimated. No day 14 peak-response samples were available, so repertoires were characterized only after the peak T cell response. The 56-69-year group was small, and its depth increase did not reach significance, likely because of low power.

The CDR3 regions of human TCRbeta chains were analyzed by immunosequencing. The study's processing was this. TCRs in the repertoires were matched against a reference library of SARS-CoV-2-specific TCRs that had been generated with the MIRA antigen-specificity platform. Breadth was defined as the fraction of unique TCRs that were SARS-CoV-2-associated, and depth was defined as the fraction of total T cells that were SARS-CoV-2-associated. Using the MIRA data, each spike-specific TCR was mapped to the spike region that the TCR reacts to and placed in a CD4 or CD8 class. Log10-transformed breadth and depth values were compared by one-way ANOVA with Sidak's multiple comparisons tests. TCRdb holds this immuneACCESS table with in-frame rearrangements only. Some clones are missing; in checked studies, unresolved V genes explain under half, and the rest has no known cause. V, J and clone size reflect that table, while D and trimming were determined from the DNA. In all, the sample holds about 180,000 clones, and 88% of those were seen once. The ten largest clones add up to around a tenth of the sample.

The time point label of this sample denotes: about 28 days (+/-7) after the second vaccine dose. AZD1222 recipients whose second dose came at about 4 weeks and those whose second dose came at about 12 weeks were combined into one group, since spike-specific TCR depth and breadth did not differ between the two schedules. Samples from vaccinated people were obtained from the UK trials COV001 and COV002, which included a single-blind randomized controlled phase 2/3 trial of AZD1222 (ChAdOx1 nCoV-19) in healthy adults. For TCRbeta chain sequencing, PBMC samples from trial participants were taken at day 0 and at day 28 after the second dose. The germline V gene gives CDR1 as SGHTA and CDR2 as FQGTGA. The germline ends are 13 bases apart after V is trimmed by 3 bases and J by 10 bases. Measured from the cysteine to the phenylalanine, the CDR3 is 14 residues long. Solely the CDR3 DNA is kept, with 42 bases framed from the first base.

This receptor was obtained from an adult who received the AZD1222 COVID-19 vaccine. The material was peripheral blood, obtained 28 days after the second AZD1222 dose. The rearranged chain carries TRBV7-3 and TRBJ1-6; the D gene is unclear. The CDR3 amino acid sequence is: CASSFRAQTSPLHF. The DNA sequence is TGTGCCAGCAGCTTCCGGGCGCAGACGTCACCCCTCCACTTT.